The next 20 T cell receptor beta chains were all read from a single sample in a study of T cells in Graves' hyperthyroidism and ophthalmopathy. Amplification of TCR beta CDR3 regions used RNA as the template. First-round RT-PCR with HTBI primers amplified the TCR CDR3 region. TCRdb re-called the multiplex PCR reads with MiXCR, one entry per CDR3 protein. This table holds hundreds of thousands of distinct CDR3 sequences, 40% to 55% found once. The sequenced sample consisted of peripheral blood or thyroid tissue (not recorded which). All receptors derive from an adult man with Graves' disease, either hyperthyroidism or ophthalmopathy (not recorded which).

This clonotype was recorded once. CDR3 sequence reads: CASSEVAWGANGYTF. As DNA, the CDR3 is TGTGCCAGCAGTGAAGTGGCATGGGGGGCTAATGGCTACACCTTC. The chain uses TRBV19 and TRBJ1-2; TRBD1 is a possible D gene (6 bases). The CDR3 has 15 residues. Germline CDR1 reads LNHDA; CDR2 reads SQIVND (reference sequence). Trimming cost V 9 bases and J 6 bases, with 23 bases left between them.

The CDR3 is CASSPPLDRKQETQYF. The CDR3 DNA is TGTGCCAGCAGCCCGCCCTTGGACAGGAAGCAAGAGACCCAGTACTTC. This rearrangement joins TRBV7-9 to TRBJ2-5; 7 positions match TRBD1. This CDR3 comprises 16 residues. Germline CDR1 SEHNR, CDR2 FQNEAQ (reference sequence). V lost 5 bases, J lost 2 bases, and 11 bases stayed unmatched.

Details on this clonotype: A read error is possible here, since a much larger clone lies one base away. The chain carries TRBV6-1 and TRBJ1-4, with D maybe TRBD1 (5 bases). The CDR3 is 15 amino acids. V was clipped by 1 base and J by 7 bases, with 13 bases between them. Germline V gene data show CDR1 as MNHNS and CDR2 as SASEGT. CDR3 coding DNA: TGTGCCAGCAGTGAAGGGGACCAGGGAGGTGAAAAACTGTTTTTT. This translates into CASSEGDQGGEKLFF.

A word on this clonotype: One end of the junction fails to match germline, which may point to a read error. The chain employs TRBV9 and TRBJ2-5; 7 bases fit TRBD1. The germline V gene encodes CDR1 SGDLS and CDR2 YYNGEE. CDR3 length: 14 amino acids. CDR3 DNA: TGCGCCAGCAGCTATCGACAGGGTGGAGAGACCCAGTACTTC. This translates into CASSYRQGGETQYF.

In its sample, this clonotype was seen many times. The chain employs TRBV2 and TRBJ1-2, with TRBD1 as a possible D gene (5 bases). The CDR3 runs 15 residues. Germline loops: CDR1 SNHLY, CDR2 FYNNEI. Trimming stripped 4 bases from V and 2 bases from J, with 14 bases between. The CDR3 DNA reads TGTGCCAGCAGTGGAAACCAGGGACCCAACTATGGCTACACCTTC. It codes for CASSGNQGPNYGYTF.

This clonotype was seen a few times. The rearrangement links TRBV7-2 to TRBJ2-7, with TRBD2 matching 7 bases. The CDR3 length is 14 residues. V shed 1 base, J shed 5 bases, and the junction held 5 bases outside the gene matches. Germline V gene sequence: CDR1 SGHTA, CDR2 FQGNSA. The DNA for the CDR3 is TGTGCCAGCAGCTTAGGGACTAGTTATCACGAGCAGTACTTC. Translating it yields CASSLGTSYHEQYF.

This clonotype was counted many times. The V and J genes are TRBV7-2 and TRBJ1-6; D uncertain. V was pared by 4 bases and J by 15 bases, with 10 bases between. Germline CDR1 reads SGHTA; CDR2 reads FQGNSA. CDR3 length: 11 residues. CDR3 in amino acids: CASSSDTNLHF. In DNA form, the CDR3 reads TGTGCCAGCAGCTCTGACACGAACCTCCACTTT.

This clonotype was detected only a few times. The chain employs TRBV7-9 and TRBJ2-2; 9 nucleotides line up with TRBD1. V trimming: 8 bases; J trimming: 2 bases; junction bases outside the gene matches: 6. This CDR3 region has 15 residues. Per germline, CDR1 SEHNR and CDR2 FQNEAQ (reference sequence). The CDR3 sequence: CASARTGENTGELFF. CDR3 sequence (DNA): TGTGCCAGCGCAAGGACAGGGGAAAACACCGGGGAGCTGTTTTTT.

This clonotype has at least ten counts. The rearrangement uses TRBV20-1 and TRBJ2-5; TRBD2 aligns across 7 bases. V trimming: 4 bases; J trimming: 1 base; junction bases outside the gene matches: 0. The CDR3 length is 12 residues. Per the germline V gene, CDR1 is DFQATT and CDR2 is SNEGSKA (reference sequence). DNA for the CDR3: TGCAGTGCTACTAGCGGCCAAGAGACCCAGTACTTC. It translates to CSATSGQETQYF.

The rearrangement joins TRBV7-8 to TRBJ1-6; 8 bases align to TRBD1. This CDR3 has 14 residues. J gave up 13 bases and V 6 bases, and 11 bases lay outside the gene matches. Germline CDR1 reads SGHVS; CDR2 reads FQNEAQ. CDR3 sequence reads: CASSPTGGGQPLHF. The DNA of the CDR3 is TGTGCCAGCAGTCCTACAGGGGGTGGGCAGCCCCTCCACTTT.

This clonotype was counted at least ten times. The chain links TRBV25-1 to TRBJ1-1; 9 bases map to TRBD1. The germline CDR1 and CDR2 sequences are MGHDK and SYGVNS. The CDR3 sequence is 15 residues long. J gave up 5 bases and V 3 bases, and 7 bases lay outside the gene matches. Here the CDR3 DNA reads TGTGCCAGCAGTGATACCCCGACAGGGGGTACTGAAGCTTTCTTT. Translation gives CASSDTPTGGTEAFF.

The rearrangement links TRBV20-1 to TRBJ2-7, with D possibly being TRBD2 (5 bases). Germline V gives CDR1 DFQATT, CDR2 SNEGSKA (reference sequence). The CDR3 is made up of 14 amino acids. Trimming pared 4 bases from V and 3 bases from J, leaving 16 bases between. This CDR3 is CSANRDPSIYEQYF. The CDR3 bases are TGCAGTGCTAACCGGGATCCTTCCATCTACGAGCAGTACTTC.

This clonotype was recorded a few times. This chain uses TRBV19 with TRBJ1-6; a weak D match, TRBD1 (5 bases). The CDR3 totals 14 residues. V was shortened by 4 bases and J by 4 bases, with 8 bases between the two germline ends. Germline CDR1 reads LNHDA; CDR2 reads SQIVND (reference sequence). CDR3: CASSRGRYNSPLHF. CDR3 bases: TGTGCCAGTAGTAGGGGACGGTATAATTCACCCCTCCACTTT. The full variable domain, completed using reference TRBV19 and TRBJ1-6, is DGGITQSPKYLFRKEGQNVTLSCEQNLNHDAMYWYRQDPGQGLRLIYYSQIVNDFQKGDIAEGYSVSREKKESFPLTVTSAQKNPTAFYLCASSRGRYNSPLHFGNGTRLTVT.

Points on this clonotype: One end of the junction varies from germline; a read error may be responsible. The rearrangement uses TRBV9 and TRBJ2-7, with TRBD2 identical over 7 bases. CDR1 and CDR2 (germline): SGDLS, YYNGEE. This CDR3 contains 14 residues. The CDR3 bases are TGTGCCGGCAGCGTAGGTCCCGGGAGGCCCGAGCAGTACTTC. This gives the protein CAGSVGPGRPEQYF.

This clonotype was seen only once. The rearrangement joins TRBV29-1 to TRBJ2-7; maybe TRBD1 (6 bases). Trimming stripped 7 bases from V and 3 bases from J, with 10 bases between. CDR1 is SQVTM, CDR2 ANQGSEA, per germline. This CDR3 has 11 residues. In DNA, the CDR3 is TGCAGCGAGGACAGCTTCTACGAGCAGTACTTC. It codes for CSEDSFYEQYF.

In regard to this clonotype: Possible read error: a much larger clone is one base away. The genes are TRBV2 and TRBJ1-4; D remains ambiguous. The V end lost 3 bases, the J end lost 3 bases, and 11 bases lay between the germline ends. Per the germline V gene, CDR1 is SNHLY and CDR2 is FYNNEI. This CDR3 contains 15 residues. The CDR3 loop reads CASSDNKRPNEKLFF. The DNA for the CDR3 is TGTGCCAGCAGTGATAACAAGCGGCCTAATGAAAAACTGTTTTTT.

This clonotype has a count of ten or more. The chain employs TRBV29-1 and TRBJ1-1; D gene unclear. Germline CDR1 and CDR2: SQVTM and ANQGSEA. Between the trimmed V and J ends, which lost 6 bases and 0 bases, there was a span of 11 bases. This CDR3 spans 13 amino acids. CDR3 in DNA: TGCAGCGTCTCACATGGGATGAACACTGAAGCTTTCTTT. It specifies CSVSHGMNTEAFF.

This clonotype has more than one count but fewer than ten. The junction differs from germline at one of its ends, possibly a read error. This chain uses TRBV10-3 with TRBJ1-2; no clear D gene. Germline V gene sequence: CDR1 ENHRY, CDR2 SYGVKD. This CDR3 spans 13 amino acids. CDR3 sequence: CASSEGIFGGYTF. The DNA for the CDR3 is TGTGCCAGCAGTGAGGGTATTTTTGGTGGCTACACCTTC.

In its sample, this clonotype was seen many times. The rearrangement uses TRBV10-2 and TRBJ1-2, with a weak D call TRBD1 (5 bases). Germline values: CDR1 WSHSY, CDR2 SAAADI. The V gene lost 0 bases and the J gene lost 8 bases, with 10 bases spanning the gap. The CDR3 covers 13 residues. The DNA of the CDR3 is TGCGCCAGCAGTGAGTCGAGCGGGGCCGGCTACACCTTC. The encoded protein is CASSESSGAGYTF.

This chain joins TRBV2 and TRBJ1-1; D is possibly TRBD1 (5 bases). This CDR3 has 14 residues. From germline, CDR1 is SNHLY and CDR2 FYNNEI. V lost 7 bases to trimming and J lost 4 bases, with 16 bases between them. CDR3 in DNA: TGTGCCAGCATTGCGTCAGGGCGAGGCACTGAAGCTTTCTTT. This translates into CASIASGRGTEAFF.